The following is a T cell receptor (beta chain) sequence with its context. Its antigen is unidentified. This sample is part of a study of cytomegalovirus exposure and HLA in healthy donors. Study in general: Earlier, 150 million to 200 million T cells were analyzed, and 95 million to 140 million unique TCR beta sequences were found among them.

The PCR ran on 60 Vbeta and 13 Jbeta primers. Clones were sequenced by immunoSEQ multiplex PCR, and TCRdb holds only the in-frame ones, with some missing. Of over 150,000 clones detected, just under 75% appear once; the ten largest clones hold about 5%. Study outcomes and limitations: A later analysis found most CMV-associated TCR beta chains apparently HLA-restricted. Reported results showed that the classifier diagnosed cytomegalovirus status with high specificity and sensitivity.

Material: PBMCs. The sequence derives from a man under 40 in good health and CMV-seropositive.

The CDR3 DNA follows: TGTGCCAGCAGTTACTCGAGTGCGGGAGAGGGCGAGCAGTACTTC. It translates to CASSYSSAGEGEQYF. This sequence joins TRBV6-5 and TRBJ2-7; TRBD2 agrees at 7 bases. CDR1 is MNHEY, CDR2 SVGAGI, per germline. The CDR3 spans 15 residues. Trimming removed 0 bases from V and 6 bases from J; junction bases left unmatched: 8.